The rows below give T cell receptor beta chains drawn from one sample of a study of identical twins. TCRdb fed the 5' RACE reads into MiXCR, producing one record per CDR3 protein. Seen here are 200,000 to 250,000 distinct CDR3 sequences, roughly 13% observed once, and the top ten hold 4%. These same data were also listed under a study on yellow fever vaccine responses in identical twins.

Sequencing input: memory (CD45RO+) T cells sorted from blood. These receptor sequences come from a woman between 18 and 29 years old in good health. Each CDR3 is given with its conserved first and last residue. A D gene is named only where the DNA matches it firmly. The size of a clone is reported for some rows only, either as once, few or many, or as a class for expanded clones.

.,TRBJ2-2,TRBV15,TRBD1,CATSRDRGQGVKLFF,TGTGCCACCAGCAGAGATCGGGGACAGGGCGTGAAGCTGTTTTTT
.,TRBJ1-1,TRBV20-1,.,CSATKYTEAFF,TGCAGTGCCACGAAATATACTGAAGCTTTCTTT
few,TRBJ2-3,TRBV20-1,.,CSASGASTDTQYF,TGCAGTGCTAGCGGGGCGAGCACAGATACGCAGTATTTT
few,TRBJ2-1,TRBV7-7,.,CASSPGLPNEQFF,TGTGCTAGCAGCCCCGGCCTGCCCAATGAGCAGTTCTTC
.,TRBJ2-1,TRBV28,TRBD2,CASSFLRGSYNEQFF,TGTGCCAGCAGTTTTTTGCGGGGGAGTTACAATGAGCAGTTCTTC
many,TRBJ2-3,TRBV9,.,CASSGTVASTDTQYF,TGTGCCAGCAGCGGTACTGTAGCCAGCACAGATACGCAGTATTTT
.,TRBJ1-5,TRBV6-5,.,CASSYGAGGNQPQHF,TGTGCCAGCAGTTACGGAGCAGGGGGCAATCAGCCCCAGCATTTT
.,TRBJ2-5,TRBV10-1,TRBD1,CASSDLRQGIQETQYF,TGCGCCAGCAGTGACCTCCGACAGGGGATACAAGAGACCCAGTACTTC
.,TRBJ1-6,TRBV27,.,CASTTGSSYNSPLHF,TGTGCCAGCACTACAGGGAGCTCCTATAATTCACCCCTCCACTTT
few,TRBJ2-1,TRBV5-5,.,CASSLVGGHSYNEQFF,TGTGCCAGCAGCTTGGTGGGCGGGCACTCCTACAATGAGCAGTTCTTC
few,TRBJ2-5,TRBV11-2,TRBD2,CASSFQLANQETQYF,TGTGCCAGCAGCTTCCAACTAGCGAACCAAGAGACCCAGTACTTC
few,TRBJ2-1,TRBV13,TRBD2,CASSAIWGGSSYNEQFF,TGTGCCAGCAGCGCGATCTGGGGGGGAAGCTCCTACAATGAGCAGTTCTTC
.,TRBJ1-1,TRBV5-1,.,CASSFRGADTEAFF,TGCGCCAGCAGCTTCCGTGGGGCGGACACTGAAGCTTTCTTT
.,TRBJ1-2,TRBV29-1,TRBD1,CSVATGGYGYTF,TGCAGCGTTGCGACAGGGGGCTATGGCTACACCTTC
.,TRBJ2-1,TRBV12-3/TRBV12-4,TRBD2,CASSPGLAGKNEQFF,TGTGCCAGCAGTCCAGGACTAGCGGGAAAAAATGAGCAGTTCTTC
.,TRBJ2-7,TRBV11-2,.,CASSLEAPPWEQYF,TGTGCCAGCAGCTTAGAGGCACCGCCTTGGGAGCAGTACTTC
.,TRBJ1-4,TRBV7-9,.,CASSNGQGLTNEKLFF,TGTGCCAGCAGCAACGGGCAGGGCTTAACTAATGAAAAACTGTTTTTT
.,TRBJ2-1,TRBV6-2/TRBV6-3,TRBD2,CASSYRGLAGANEQFF,TGTGCCAGCAGTTACCGGGGACTAGCGGGAGCCAATGAGCAGTTCTTC
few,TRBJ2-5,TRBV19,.,CASSDGTPAEETQYF,TGTGCCAGTAGTGACGGAACCCCCGCCGAGGAGACCCAGTACTTC
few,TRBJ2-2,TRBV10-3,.,CAISGGRGNTGELFF,TGTGCCATCAGTGGGGGAAGAGGGAACACCGGGGAGCTGTTTTTT
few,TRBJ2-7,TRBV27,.,CASSSNGGLEQYF,TGTGCCAGCAGTTCAAACGGGGGGCTCGAGCAGTACTTC
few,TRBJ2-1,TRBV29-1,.,CSVEASGLEQFF,TGCAGCGTTGAAGCGTCGGGGCTTGAGCAGTTCTTC
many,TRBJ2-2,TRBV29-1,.,CSVGVGRAGELFF,TGCAGCGTTGGGGTCGGCAGGGCTGGGGAGCTGTTTTTT
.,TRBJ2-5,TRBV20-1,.,CSADRDIPKETQYF,TGCAGTGCTGACCGGGACATACCAAAAGAGACCCAGTACTTC
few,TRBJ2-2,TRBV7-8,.,CASSPRAVKTGELFF,TGTGCCAGCAGCCCCCGCGCAGTCAAGACGGGGGAGCTGTTTTTT
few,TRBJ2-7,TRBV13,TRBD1,CASSRGQPYEQYF,TGTGCCAGCAGCCGGGGACAGCCCTACGAGCAGTACTTC
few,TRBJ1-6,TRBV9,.,CASSVSGNNSPLHF,TGTGCCAGCAGCGTCTCAGGGAATAATTCACCCCTCCACTTT
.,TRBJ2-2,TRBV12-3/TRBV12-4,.,CASSLATGNTGELFF,TGTGCCAGCAGTTTAGCTACAGGAAACACCGGGGAGCTGTTTTTT
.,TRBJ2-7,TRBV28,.,CASSLRRSGEQYF,TGTGCCAGCAGTTTAAGACGATCGGGCGAGCAGTACTTC
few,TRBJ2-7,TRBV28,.,CASSLEHEQYF,TGTGCCAGCAGTTTGGAACACGAGCAGTACTTC
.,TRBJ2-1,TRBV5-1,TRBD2,CASSTSGTSGSNEQFF,TGCGCCAGCAGCACCTCCGGGACTAGCGGGAGTAATGAGCAGTTCTTC
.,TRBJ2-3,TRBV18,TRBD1,CASSRSSTGSTDTQYF,TGTGCCAGCTCACGATCGTCGACAGGGAGCACAGATACGCAGTATTTT
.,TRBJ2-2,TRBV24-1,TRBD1,CATSDYTGVGELFF,TGTGCCACCAGTGATTACACAGGGGTCGGGGAGCTGTTTTTT
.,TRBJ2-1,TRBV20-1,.,CSAGTSEAGTWNEQFF,TGCAGTGCCGGCACCTCAGAGGCAGGGACGTGGAATGAGCAGTTCTTC
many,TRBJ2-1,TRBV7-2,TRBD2,CASSLIPGGRYNEQFF,TGTGCCAGCAGCTTAATACCGGGAGGTCGATACAATGAGCAGTTCTTC
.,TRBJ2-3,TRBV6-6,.,CAGSRVGTDTQYF,TGTGCCGGATCCCGGGTCGGCACAGATACGCAGTATTTT
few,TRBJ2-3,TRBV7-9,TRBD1,CASSLGTGVFTDTQYF,TGTGCCAGCAGCTTAGGGACAGGGGTTTTCACAGATACGCAGTATTTT
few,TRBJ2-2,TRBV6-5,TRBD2,CASSSLGGRVYSGELFF,TGTGCCAGCAGTTCCCTCGGAGGGAGGGTATATTCCGGGGAGCTGTTTTTT
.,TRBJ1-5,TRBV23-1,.,CASLQGRSNQPQHF,TGCGCCAGTCTACAGGGACGATCCAATCAGCCCCAGCATTTT
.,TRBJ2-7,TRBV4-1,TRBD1,CASSQGQGKVDEQYF,TGCGCCAGCAGCCAAGGACAGGGGAAGGTCGACGAGCAGTACTTC
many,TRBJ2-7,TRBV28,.,CASSPGTATYEQYF,TGTGCCAGCAGTCCCGGGACGGCTACCTACGAGCAGTACTTC
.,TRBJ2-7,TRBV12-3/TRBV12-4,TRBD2,CASSPTIAGSYEQYF,TGTGCCAGCAGTCCAACTATAGCGGGATCCTACGAGCAGTACTTC
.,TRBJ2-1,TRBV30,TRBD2,CAWSLPAGVKNEQFF,TGTGCCTGGAGCCTGCCCGCGGGAGTGAAAAATGAGCAGTTCTTC
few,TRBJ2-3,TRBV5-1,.,CASSLEGMDTQYF,TGCGCCAGCAGCTTGGAAGGGATGGATACGCAGTATTTT
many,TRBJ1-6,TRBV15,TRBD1,CATSREDRVYSPLHF,TGTGCCACCAGCAGGGAGGACAGGGTGTATTCACCCCTCCACTTT
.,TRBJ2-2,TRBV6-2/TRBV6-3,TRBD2,CASRIAGTSSGELFF,TGTGCCAGCAGAATAGCCGGGACTAGCAGCGGGGAGCTGTTTTTT
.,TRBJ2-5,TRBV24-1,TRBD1,CATSDLQLQGEETQYF,TGTGCCACCAGTGATTTGCAGTTACAGGGGGAAGAGACCCAGTACTTC
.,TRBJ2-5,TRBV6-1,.,CASSPTGTPETQYF,TGTGCCAGCAGCCCTACGGGGACCCCAGAGACCCAGTACTTC
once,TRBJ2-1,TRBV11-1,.,CARSLIQLSYNEQFF,TGTGCCAGAAGCTTAATCCAGTTGTCCTACAATGAGCAGTTCTTC
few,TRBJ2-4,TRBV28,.,CASRPPGNIQYF,TGTGCCAGCAGACCCCCGGGCAACATTCAGTACTTC
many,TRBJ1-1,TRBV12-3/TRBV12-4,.,CASSLAQGGFVAEAFF,TGTGCCAGCAGTCTGGCACAGGGTGGGTTCGTCGCTGAAGCTTTCTTT
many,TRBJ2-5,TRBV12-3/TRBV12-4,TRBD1,CASSKNTGGAGETQYF,TGTGCCAGCAGTAAAAATACAGGGGGCGCGGGGGAGACCCAGTACTTC
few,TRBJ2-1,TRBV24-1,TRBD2,CATSDPDPREGHNEQFF,TGTGCCACCAGTGACCCCGACCCGCGGGAGGGCCACAATGAGCAGTTCTTC
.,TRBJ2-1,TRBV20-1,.,CSARANRYNEQFF,TGCAGTGCTAGAGCAAACCGATACAATGAGCAGTTCTTC
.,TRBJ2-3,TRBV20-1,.,CSARGHTDTQYF,TGCAGTGCCCGGGGGCACACAGATACGCAGTATTTT
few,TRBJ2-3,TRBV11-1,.,CASSFPPGAHLSTDTQYF,TGTGCCAGCAGCTTCCCCCCGGGGGCGCACCTTAGCACAGATACGCAGTATTTT
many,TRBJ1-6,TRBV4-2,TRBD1,CASSHPPGQIDNSPLHF,TGTGCCAGCAGCCACCCTCCGGGACAGATAGATAATTCACCCCTCCACTTT
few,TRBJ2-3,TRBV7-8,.,CASSSGVRATDTQYF,TGTGCCAGCAGCTCGGGGGTAAGGGCCACAGATACGCAGTATTTT
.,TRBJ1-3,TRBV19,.,CATKGPGNTIYF,TGTGCCACCAAGGGTCCTGGAAACACCATATATTTT
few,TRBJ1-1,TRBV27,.,CASSFLVAGGNTEAFF,TGTGCCAGCAGTTTCTTGGTGGCGGGGGGGAACACTGAAGCTTTCTTT